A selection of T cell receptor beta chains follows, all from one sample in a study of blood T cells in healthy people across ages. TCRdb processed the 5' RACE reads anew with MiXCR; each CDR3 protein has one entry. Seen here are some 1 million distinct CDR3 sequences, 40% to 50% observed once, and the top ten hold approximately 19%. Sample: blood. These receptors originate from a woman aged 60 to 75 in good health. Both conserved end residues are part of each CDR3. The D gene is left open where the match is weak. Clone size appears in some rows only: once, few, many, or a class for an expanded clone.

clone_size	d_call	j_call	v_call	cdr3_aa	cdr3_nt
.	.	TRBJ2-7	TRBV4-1	CASSQADVGAGEQYF	TGCGCCAGCAGCCAAGCGGACGTGGGGGCGGGCGAGCAGTACTTC
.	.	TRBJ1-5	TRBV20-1	CSARLGLEHQPQHF	TGCAGTGCTAGACTGGGGCTTGAACATCAGCCCCAGCATTTT
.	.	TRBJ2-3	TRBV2	CASSDPTRRSVDTQYF	TGTGCCAGCAGTGATCCGACTCGGCGTAGCGTAGATACGCAGTATTTT
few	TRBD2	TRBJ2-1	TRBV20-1	CSARDIVAGVNEQFF	TGCAGTGCTAGAGATATTGTAGCGGGAGTTAATGAGCAGTTCTTC
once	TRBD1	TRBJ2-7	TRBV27	CASSPWTGINEQYF	TGTGCCAGCAGTCCGTGGACAGGGATTAACGAGCAGTACTTC
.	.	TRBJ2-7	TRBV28	CASSLVSVLLREQYF	TGTGCCAGCAGTTTGGTCAGCGTCCTTCTACGGGAGCAGTACTTC
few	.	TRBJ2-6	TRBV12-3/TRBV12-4	CASSAGPGTANVLTF	TGTGCCAGCAGCGCTGGGCCAGGGACGGCCAACGTCCTGACTTTC
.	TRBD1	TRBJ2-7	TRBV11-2	CASSQLDRGSSEQYF	TGTGCCAGCAGCCAATTGGACAGGGGGAGCTCCGAGCAGTACTTC
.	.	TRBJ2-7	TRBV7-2	CASSLAGGGLTAAYEQYF	TGTGCCAGCAGCTTAGCGGGTGGGGGGTTGACAGCAGCCTACGAGCAGTACTTC
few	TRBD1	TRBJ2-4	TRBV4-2	CASSQDPRDRAPYF	TGTGCCAGCAGCCAAGATCCAAGAGACAGGGCCCCGTACTTC
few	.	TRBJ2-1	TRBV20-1	CSAHVLAASSYNEQFF	TGCAGTGCCCATGTGCTGGCGGCCAGCTCCTACAATGAGCAGTTCTTC
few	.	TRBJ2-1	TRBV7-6	CASSSTGSEQFF	TGTGCCAGCAGCTCCACAGGGAGTGAGCAGTTCTTC
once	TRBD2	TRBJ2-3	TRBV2	CASSEGIAGATDTQYF	TGTGCCAGCAGTGAGGGGATAGCGGGGGCCACAGATACGCAGTATTTT
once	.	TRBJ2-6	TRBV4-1	CASSLVSEVGGAGANVLTF	TGCGCCAGCAGCCTCGTCAGCGAGGTGGGCGGGGCTGGGGCCAACGTCCTGACTTTC
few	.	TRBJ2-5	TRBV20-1	CSAQVEVEETQYF	TGCAGTGCTCAAGTCGAAGTGGAAGAGACCCAGTACTTC
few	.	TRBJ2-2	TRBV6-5	CASTQGTGELFF	TGTGCCAGCACCCAGGGGACCGGGGAGCTGTTTTTT
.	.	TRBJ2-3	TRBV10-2	CASSESRGDTQYF	TGCGCCAGCAGTGAGTCAAGGGGGGATACGCAGTATTTT
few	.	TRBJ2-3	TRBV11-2	CASSLDGGDTDTQYF	TGTGCCAGCAGCTTAGACGGCGGGGACACAGATACGCAGTATTTT
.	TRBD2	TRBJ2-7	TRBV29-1	CSVEVGLASYEQYF	TGCAGCGTTGAAGTGGGACTAGCCTCCTACGAGCAGTACTTC
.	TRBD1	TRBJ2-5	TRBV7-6	CASSTKRQGHGETQYF	TGTGCCAGCAGCACCAAGCGACAGGGGCATGGGGAGACCCAGTACTTC
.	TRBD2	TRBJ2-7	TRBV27	CASSLYGTKYEQYF	TGTGCCAGCAGTTTATACGGGACTAAGTACGAGCAGTACTTC
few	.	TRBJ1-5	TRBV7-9	CASSFDGGNQPQHF	TGTGCCAGCAGCTTCGACGGAGGAAATCAGCCCCAGCATTTT
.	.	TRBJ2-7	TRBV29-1	CSVERDGSYEQYF	TGCAGCGTCGAAAGGGACGGATCCTACGAGCAGTACTTC
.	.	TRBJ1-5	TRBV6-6	CASSHAVGDSNQPQHF	TGTGCCAGCAGCCACGCCGTAGGGGATAGCAATCAGCCCCAGCATTTT
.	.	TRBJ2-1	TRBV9	CASSVSGAGSYNEQFF	TGTGCCAGCAGCGTTTCGGGGGCCGGCTCCTACAATGAGCAGTTCTTC
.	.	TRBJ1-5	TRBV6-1	CASSEGGHRAGQPQHF	TGTGCCAGCAGCGAGGGGGGGCACAGGGCTGGCCAGCCCCAGCATTTT
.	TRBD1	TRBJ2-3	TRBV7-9	CASSFRTGNTDTQYF	TGTGCCAGCAGCTTTCGGACAGGAAACACAGATACGCAGTATTTT
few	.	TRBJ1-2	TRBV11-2	CASSPHSGQRVEYYGYTF	TGTGCCAGCAGCCCACATAGCGGACAGCGAGTCGAGTACTATGGCTACACCTTC
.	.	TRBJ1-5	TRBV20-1	CSAEAGNNQPQHF	TGCAGTGCTGAAGCCGGGAACAATCAGCCCCAGCATTTT
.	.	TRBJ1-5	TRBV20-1	CSARDLAPGGAGSQPQHF	TGCAGTGCTAGAGATCTAGCCCCGGGGGGAGCGGGAAGTCAGCCCCAGCATTTT
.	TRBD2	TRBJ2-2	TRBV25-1	CASSGAGARNTGELFF	TGTGCCAGCAGTGGGGCGGGAGCGCGGAACACCGGGGAGCTGTTTTTT
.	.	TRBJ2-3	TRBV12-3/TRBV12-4	CASRRRSGTDTQYF	TGTGCCAGCAGGCGGAGAAGTGGCACAGATACGCAGTATTTT
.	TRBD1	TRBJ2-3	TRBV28	CASSSKTGTGTDTQYF	TGTGCCAGCAGTTCGAAGACAGGGACAGGCACAGATACGCAGTATTTT
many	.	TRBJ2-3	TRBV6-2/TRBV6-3	CASSSYPRGTSTDTQYF	TGTGCCAGCTCATCCTACCCCAGGGGTACCTCCACAGATACGCAGTATTTT
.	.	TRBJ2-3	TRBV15	CATSIKVPGAADTQYF	TGTGCCACCAGCATTAAGGTCCCCGGGGCGGCAGATACGCAGTATTTT
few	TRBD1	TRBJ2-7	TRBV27	CASIGTGPLYEQYF	TGTGCCAGCATTGGGACAGGCCCGTTATACGAGCAGTACTTC
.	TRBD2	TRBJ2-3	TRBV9	CASSVNPGGPRERADTQYF	TGTGCCAGCAGCGTGAACCCGGGAGGGCCTAGAGAGAGGGCAGATACGCAGTATTTT
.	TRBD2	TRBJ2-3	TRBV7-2	CASSLAGGWGDTQYF	TGTGCCAGCAGCTTAGCGGGAGGGTGGGGGGATACGCAGTATTTT
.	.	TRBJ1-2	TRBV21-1	CASSNDRGDGYTF	TGTGCCAGCAGCAACGACAGGGGAGATGGCTACACCTTC
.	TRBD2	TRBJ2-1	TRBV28	CASSASAGGPLNEQFF	TGTGCCAGCAGTGCCAGCGCGGGAGGGCCCCTTAATGAGCAGTTCTTC
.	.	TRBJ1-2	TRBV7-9	CASSLAPSGGYTF	TGTGCCAGCAGCTTAGCCCCCTCAGGTGGCTACACCTTC
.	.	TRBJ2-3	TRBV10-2	CASSLTGITDTQYF	TGCGCCAGCAGTCTAACAGGGATCACAGATACGCAGTATTTT
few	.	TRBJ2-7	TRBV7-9	CASSLASVAYEQYF	TGTGCCAGCAGCTTAGCGTCTGTTGCCTACGAGCAGTACTTC
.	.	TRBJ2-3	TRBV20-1	CSARDGVGRAVDTQYF	TGCAGTGCTAGAGATGGGGTAGGCAGGGCGGTAGATACGCAGTATTTT
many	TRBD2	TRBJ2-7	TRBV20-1	CSASRLTSGSYEQYF	TGCAGTGCTAGTAGGTTGACTAGCGGGAGCTACGAGCAGTACTTC
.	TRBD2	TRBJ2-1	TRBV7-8	CASSPRLADSSYNEQFF	TGTGCCAGCAGCCCCCGACTAGCGGACAGCTCCTACAATGAGCAGTTCTTC
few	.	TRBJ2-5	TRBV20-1	CSAPNFIVNPETQYF	TGCAGTGCCCCTAACTTTATCGTTAATCCGGAGACCCAGTACTTC
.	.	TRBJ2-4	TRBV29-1	CSVILPAKNIQYF	TGCAGCGTGATCCTGCCAGCCAAAAACATTCAGTACTTC
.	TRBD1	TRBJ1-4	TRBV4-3	CASSLGTGGGEKLFF	TGCGCCAGCAGCCTGGGGACAGGGGGAGGTGAAAAACTGTTTTTT
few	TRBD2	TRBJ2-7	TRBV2	CASRPGLTPYEQYF	TGTGCCAGCAGACCGGGACTAACCCCCTACGAGCAGTACTTC
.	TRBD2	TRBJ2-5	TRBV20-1	CSARGALAGYGETQYF	TGCAGTGCTAGAGGGGCCCTAGCGGGGTATGGAGAGACCCAGTACTTC
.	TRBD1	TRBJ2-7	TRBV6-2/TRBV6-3	CASRTPGQHYEQYF	TGTGCCAGCAGAACCCCGGGACAGCACTACGAGCAGTACTTC
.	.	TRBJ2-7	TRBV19	CASSIYGGLFYEQYF	TGTGCCAGTAGTATCTACGGGGGTCTCTTCTACGAGCAGTACTTC
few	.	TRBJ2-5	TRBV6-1	CASTPTGRETQYF	TGTGCCAGCACCCCTACAGGGAGAGAGACCCAGTACTTC